Below, 18 T cell receptor beta chains from the same sample are listed, as sequenced in a study of STAT5B mutations in CD4+ large granular lymphocyte leukemia (dated by TCRdb to between 2022 and 2023). Libraries were made using the immunoSEQ multiplex PCR assay. Entries here come from immuneACCESS through TCRdb and include only in-frame sequences with V and J called. Some clones fail to appear in such tables; in the studies checked, an unresolved V gene covers under half of the shortfall, and the cause of the remainder is unknown. Across this sample there are over 25,000 clones, with less than 75% seen only once. 1.5% to 2% of the sample lies in the top ten. The sample was CD4+ T cells from blood buffy coats. The receptors shown here come from a human donor in good health.

The J gene is TRBJ2-2, the V gene TRBV6-5; either TRBD1 or TRBD2 may fit D (5 bases each). This CDR3 has 15 residues. Germline CDR1 is MNHEY and CDR2 is SVGAGI. Trimming cost V 2 bases and J 13 bases, with 20 bases left between them. The CDR3: CASSYDTPRDQGLFF. Written as DNA, the CDR3 is TGTGCCAGCAGTTACGACACACCCCGGGACCAAGGGCTGTTTTTT.

V and J are TRBV5-4 and TRBJ1-1, with D tentatively TRBD1 (6 bases). Trimming shortened V by 3 bases and J by 3 bases, and 12 bases separated the two germline ends. CDR1 is SGHNT and CDR2 is YYREEE in the germline V gene (reference sequence). The CDR3 covers 14 residues. CDR3: CASSSPTGYTEAFF. As DNA, the CDR3 is TGTGCCAGCAGCTCTCCTACAGGGTACACTGAAGCTTTCTTT.

The chain uses TRBV6-1 and TRBJ1-5; D is undetermined. The CDR3 length is 14 residues. Germline lookup yields CDR1 MNHNS and CDR2 SASEGT. Trimming stripped 5 bases from V and 4 bases from J, with 12 bases between. In DNA, the CDR3 is TGTGCCAGCAGTCCCGTGAGACTTAATCAGCCCCAGCATTTT. It yields the protein CASSPVRLNQPQHF.

Here the CDR3 DNA reads TGTGCCATCACGGGGGACTCGCCCCAGCATTTT. It translates to CAITGDSPQHF. The chain combines TRBV10-3 with TRBJ1-5; D might be TRBD1 (5 bases). V shed 7 bases and J shed 9 bases, with 10 bases lying between them. Germline CDR1 is ENHRY and CDR2 is SYGVKD. CDR3 length equals 11 residues.

The rearrangement uses TRBV11-3 and TRBJ1-2; TRBD1 matches 9 bases. Germline trimming cut 0 bases from V and 0 bases from J; bases unmatched to any gene: 8. The germline V gene encodes CDR1 SGHNT and CDR2 YENEEA. The CDR3 consists of 18 residues. Here the CDR3 DNA reads TGTGCCAGCAGCTTAGATGGACCCGGGACAGGGTCTAACTATGGCTACACCTTC. It is translated as CASSLDGPGTGSNYGYTF.

This rearrangement joins TRBV29-1 to TRBJ2-1, with 8 bases identical to TRBD2. The germline V gene encodes CDR1 SQVTM and CDR2 ANQGSEA. The CDR3 runs 16 residues. The J segment lost 4 bases and the V segment lost 3 bases, leaving 11 bases of the junction unmatched. CDR3 region: CSVEPGGAGEYNEQFF. The CDR3 nucleotides read TGCAGCGTTGAGCCGGGAGGAGCGGGGGAATACAATGAGCAGTTCTTC.

The chain carries TRBV28 and TRBJ2-2, with D perhaps matching TRBD2 (6 bases). V was pared by 3 bases and J by 2 bases, with 7 bases between. CDR1 is MDHEN and CDR2 is SYDVKM in the germline V gene. The CDR3 covers 14 residues. The CDR3 nucleotides are TGTGCCAGCAGTTTGGGGGGAAACACCGGGGAGCTGTTTTTT. Translation gives CASSLGGNTGELFF.

The J gene is TRBJ2-3, the V gene TRBV10-2; a weak D match, TRBD1 (6 bases). Trimming cost V 5 bases and J 0 bases, with 12 bases left between them. This CDR3 is built from 15 residues. The germline V gene encodes CDR1 WSHSY and CDR2 SAAADI. The CDR3 loop reads CASSKRDTSTDTQYF. The CDR3 coding sequence is TGCGCCAGCAGTAAGAGGGACACTAGCACAGATACGCAGTATTTT.

This clone appeared once. The chain recombines TRBV27 with TRBJ2-2; 7 nucleotides match TRBD1. The germline V gene encodes CDR1 MNHEY and CDR2 SMNVEV (reference sequence). CDR3 length equals 20 residues. With V trimmed by 2 bases and J by 0 bases, 15 bases remained unmatched. As DNA, the CDR3 is TGTGCCAGCAGTTTAACCCCTCCGATAAGGACAGGTTCGAACACCGGGGAGCTGTTTTTT. Translation: CASSLTPPIRTGSNTGELFF.

This rearrangement joins TRBV19 to TRBJ2-7, with D unresolved. The CDR3 spans 14 residues. V lost 1 base and J lost 5, with 12 bases in between. Germline values: CDR1 LNHDA, CDR2 SQIVND (reference sequence). CDR3 loop: CASSIAVTEHEQYF. In nucleotides, the CDR3 is TGTGCCAGTAGTATAGCCGTCACGGAGCACGAGCAGTACTTC.

The chain combines TRBV5-4 with TRBJ2-2, with D perhaps being TRBD1 or TRBD2 (5 bases each). CDR3 size: 15 residues. CDR1 and CDR2 from the germline V gene are SGHNT and YYREEE (reference sequence). The germline V and J ends were trimmed by 9 bases and 4 bases, with 19 bases remaining between them. CDR3 in DNA: TGTGCCAATTCGGACGGGGCCCGTGGCACCGGGGAGCTGTTTTTT. This sequence encodes CANSDGARGTGELFF.

The chain couples TRBV6-4 to TRBJ2-3; D remains ambiguous. The germline V gene has CDR1 MRHNA and CDR2 SNTAGT. Trimming removed 7 bases from V and 8 bases from J, with 13 bases in between. The CDR3 has 12 residues. CDR3 nucleotides: TGTGCCAGCATCAAGACCTTAGCTACGCAGTATTTT. This codes for CASIKTLATQYF.

This clone was observed a single time. The chain uses TRBV5-5 and TRBJ1-1; TRBD1 agrees at 10 bases. V shed 6 bases and J 4 bases; nucleotides not matched to a gene: 9. The length of the CDR3 is 15 residues. Germline V lookup: CDR1 SGHKS, CDR2 YYEKEE (reference sequence). The CDR3 DNA reads as TGTGCCAGCAACCGGGACAGGGGATTGGGCACTGAAGCTTTCTTT. Amino acids: CASNRDRGLGTEAFF.

The V call is TRBV15, the J call TRBJ2-7, with D maybe TRBD2 (7 bases). The germline V gene encodes CDR1 LNHNV and CDR2 YYDKDF (reference sequence). Trimming stripped 0 bases from V and 6 bases from J, with 24 bases between. This CDR3 has 18 residues. The chain's CDR3 is CATSRDLGGGGYDGEQYF. The CDR3 DNA reads as TGTGCCACCAGCAGAGATCTGGGGGGCGGGGGTTACGACGGCGAGCAGTACTTC.

The chain employs TRBV19 and TRBJ2-2; the D gene is possibly TRBD2 (7 bases). This CDR3 comprises 16 residues. V was cut by 1 base and J by 4 bases, with 13 bases left in between. The germline CDR1 and CDR2 sequences are LNHDA and SQIVND (reference sequence). CDR3 nucleotides: TGTGCCAGTAGTATAGGGGCGGGGGCCGGCACCGGGGAGCTGTTTTTT. This translates into CASSIGAGAGTGELFF.

The rearrangement joins TRBV15 to TRBJ2-2; D may be TRBD1 (6 bases). Germline loops: CDR1 LNHNV, CDR2 YYDKDF (reference sequence). Trimming removed 2 bases from V and 4 bases from J, with 11 bases in between. This CDR3 has 15 residues. The DNA of the CDR3 is TGTGCCACCAGCAGAACAGGGTCCCGCACCGGGGAGCTGTTTTTT. Residues: CATSRTGSRTGELFF. Together with reference TRBV15 and TRBJ2-2, the CDR3 gives the full variable domain: DAMVIQNPRYQVTQFGKPVTLSCSQTLNHNVMYWYQQKSSQAPKLLFHYYDKDFNNEADTPDNFQSRRPNTSFCFLDIRSPGLGDTAMYLCATSRTGSRTGELFFGEGSRLTVL.

The chain combines TRBV6-5 with TRBJ1-2; D is undetermined. This CDR3 comprises 15 residues. Trimming stripped 0 bases from V and 4 bases from J, with 12 bases between. The germline CDR1 and CDR2 sequences are MNHEY and SVGAGI. The CDR3 loop is CASSYSRGRSYGYTF. DNA for the CDR3: TGTGCCAGCAGTTACTCGAGAGGCAGGTCCTATGGCTACACCTTC.

CDR3 nucleotide sequence: TGTGCCAGCAGCGTAGCCTTGACAGGGGCGAACGAGCAGTACTTC. Translated, it gives CASSVALTGANEQYF. The chain carries TRBV9 and TRBJ2-7, with 8 bases that match TRBD1. Germline trimming cut 0 bases from V and 5 bases from J; bases unmatched to any gene: 7. This CDR3 is 15 amino acids long. Germline loops: CDR1 SGDLS, CDR2 YYNGEE.